This T cell receptor beta chain was sequenced in a study of blood T cell repertoires in COVID-19. For the study at large: The study drew acute and convalescent COVID-19 samples from the United States, Italy and Spain. T cells, B-cell-depleted T cells, or PBMCs provided the cDNA or gDNA that served as material.

Repertoires were generated with immunoSEQ multiplex PCR, while TCRdb's copy carries only in-frame clones and drops some. The sample lists some 230,000 clones, 80% to 90% seen once, with around 1% in the top ten. Germline V gene lookup returns CDR1 SGHRS and CDR2 YFSETQ. V dropped 1 base and J dropped 3 bases, with 11 bases sitting between them. The length of the CDR3 is 14 residues. Material for sequencing was peripheral blood. The rearrangement uses TRBV5-1 and TRBJ2-7; D gene uncertain. The sequence came from a man in his forties with acute or convalescent COVID-19. As DNA, the CDR3 is TGCGCCAGCAGCTTGCTTAGTACTTTCTACGAGCAGTACTTC. It translates to CASSLLSTFYEQYF.